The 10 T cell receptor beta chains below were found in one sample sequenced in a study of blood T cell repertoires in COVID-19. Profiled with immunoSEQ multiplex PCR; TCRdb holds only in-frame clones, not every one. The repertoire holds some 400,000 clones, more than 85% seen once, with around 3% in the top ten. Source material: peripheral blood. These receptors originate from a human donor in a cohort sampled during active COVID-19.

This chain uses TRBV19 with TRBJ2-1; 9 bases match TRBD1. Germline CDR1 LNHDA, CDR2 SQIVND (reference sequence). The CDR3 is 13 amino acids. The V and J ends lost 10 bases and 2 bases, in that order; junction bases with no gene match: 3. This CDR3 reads CATTGGTYNEQFF. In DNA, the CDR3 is TGTGCCACCACAGGGGGCACCTACAATGAGCAGTTCTTC.

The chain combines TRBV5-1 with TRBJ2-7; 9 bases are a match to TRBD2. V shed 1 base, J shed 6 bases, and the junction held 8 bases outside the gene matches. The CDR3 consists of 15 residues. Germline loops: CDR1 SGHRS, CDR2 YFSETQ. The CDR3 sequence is CASSLLAGGDSEQYF. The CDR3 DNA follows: TGCGCCAGCAGCTTGTTGGCGGGGGGGGACAGCGAGCAGTACTTC.

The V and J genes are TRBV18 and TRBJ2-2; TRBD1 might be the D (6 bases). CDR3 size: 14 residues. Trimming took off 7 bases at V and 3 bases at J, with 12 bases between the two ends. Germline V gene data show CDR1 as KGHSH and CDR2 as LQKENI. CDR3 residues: CASFGNRDTGELFF. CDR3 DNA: TGTGCCAGCTTCGGGAACAGGGACACCGGGGAGCTGTTTTTT.

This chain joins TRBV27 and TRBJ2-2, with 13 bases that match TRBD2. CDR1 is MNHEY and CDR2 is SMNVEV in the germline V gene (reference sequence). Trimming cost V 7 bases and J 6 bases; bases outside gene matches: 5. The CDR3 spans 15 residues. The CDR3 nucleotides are TGTGCCAGCAAAGCACTAGCGGGAGGGCCCGGGGAGCTGTTTTTT. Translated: CASKALAGGPGELFF.

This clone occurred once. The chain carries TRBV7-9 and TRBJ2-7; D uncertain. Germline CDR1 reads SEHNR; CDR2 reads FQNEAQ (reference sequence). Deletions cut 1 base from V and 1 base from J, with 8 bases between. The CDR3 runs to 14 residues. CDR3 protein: CASSLGSNSYEQYF. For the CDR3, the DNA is TGTGCCAGCAGCTTAGGGTCTAATTCCTACGAGCAGTACTTC.

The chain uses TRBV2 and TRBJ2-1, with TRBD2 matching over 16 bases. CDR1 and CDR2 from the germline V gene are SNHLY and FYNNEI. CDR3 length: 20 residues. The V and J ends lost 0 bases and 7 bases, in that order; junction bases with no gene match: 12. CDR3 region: CASSEAQGTSGGALTNEQFF. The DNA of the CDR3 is TGTGCCAGCAGTGAAGCGCAGGGGACTAGCGGGGGGGCTTTGACAAATGAGCAGTTCTTC.

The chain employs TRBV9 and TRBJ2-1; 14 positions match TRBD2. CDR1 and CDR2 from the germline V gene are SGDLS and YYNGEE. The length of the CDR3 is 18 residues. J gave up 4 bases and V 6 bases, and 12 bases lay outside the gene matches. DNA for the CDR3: TGTGCCAGCACCGCAGGACTAGCGGGAGGAGGGTTTTACAATGAGCAGTTCTTC. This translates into CASTAGLAGGGFYNEQFF.

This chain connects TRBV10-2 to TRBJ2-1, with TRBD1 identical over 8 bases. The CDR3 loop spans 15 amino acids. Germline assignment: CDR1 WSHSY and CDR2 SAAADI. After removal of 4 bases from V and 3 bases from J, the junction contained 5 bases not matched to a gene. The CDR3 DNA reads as TGCGCCAGCAGTGCCCCCGGACAGGGCTACAATGAGCAGTTCTTC. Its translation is CASSAPGQGYNEQFF.

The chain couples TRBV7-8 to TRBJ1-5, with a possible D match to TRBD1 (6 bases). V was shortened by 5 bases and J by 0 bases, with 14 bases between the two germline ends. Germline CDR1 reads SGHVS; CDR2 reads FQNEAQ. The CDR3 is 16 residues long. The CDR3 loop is CASSPRQENSNQPQHF. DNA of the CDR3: TGTGCCAGCAGCCCCCGACAGGAAAATAGCAATCAGCCCCAGCATTTT.

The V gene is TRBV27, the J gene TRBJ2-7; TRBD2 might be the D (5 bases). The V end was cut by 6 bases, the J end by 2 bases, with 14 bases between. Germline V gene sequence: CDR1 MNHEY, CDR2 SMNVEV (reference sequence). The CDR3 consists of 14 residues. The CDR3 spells CASSRTRGPYEQYF. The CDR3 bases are TGTGCCAGCAGCCGGACCCGGGGTCCCTACGAGCAGTACTTC.